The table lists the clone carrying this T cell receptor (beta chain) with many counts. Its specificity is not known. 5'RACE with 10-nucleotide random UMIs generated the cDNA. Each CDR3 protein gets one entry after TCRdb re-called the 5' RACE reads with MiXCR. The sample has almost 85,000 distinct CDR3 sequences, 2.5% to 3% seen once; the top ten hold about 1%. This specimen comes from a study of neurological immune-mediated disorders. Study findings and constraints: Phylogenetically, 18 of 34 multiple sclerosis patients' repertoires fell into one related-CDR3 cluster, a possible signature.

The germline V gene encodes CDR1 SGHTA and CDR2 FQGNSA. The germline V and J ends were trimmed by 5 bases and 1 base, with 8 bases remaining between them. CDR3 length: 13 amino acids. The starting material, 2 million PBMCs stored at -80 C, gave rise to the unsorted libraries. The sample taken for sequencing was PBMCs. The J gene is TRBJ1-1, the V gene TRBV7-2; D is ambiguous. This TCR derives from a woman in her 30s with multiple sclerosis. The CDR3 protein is CASSGNGNTEAFF. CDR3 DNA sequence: TGTGCCAGCAGCGGCAACGGGAACACTGAAGCTTTCTTT.